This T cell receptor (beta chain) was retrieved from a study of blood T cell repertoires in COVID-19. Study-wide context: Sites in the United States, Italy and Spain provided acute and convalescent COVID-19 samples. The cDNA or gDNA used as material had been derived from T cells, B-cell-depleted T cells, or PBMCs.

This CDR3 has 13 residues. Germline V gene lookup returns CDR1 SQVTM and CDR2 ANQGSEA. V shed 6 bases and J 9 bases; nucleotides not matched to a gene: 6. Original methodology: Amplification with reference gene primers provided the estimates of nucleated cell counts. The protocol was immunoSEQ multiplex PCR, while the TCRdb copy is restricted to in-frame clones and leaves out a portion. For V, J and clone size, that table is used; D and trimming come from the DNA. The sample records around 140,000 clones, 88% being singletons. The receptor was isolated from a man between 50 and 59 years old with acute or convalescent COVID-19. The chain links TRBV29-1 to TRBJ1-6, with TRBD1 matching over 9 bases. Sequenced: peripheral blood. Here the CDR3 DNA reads TGCAGCGTCCGGGACAGGGAAGGTTCACCCCTCCACTTT. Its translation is CSVRDREGSPLHF.